These 27 T cell receptor beta chains came from one sample sequenced in a study of shared clonotypes between healthy human individuals. The assay was immunoSEQ multiplex PCR, and TCRdb's table has in-frame clones only and misses some. The table includes about 480,000 clones, nearly 80% detected once. Sequenced: PBMCs. These TCRs come from a woman between 40 and 55 years old in good health. Some clones in this sample may be carry-over from other donors' samples.

V gene TRBV10-2 combines with J gene TRBJ1-3; tentative D call: TRBD1 (5 bases). The CDR3 loop spans 13 amino acids. From germline, CDR1 is WSHSY and CDR2 SAAADI. V gave up 5 bases and J gave up 8 bases, with 13 bases separating them. CDR3 sequence reads: CASSYIGADTIYF. CDR3 DNA sequence: TGCGCCAGCAGTTACATAGGGGCCGACACCATATATTTT.

The J gene is TRBJ2-1, the V gene TRBV5-1, with 15 bases fitting TRBD2. Looked up from germline, CDR1 is SGHRS and CDR2 is YFSETQ. The CDR3 contains 15 residues. V was clipped by 4 bases and J by 7 bases; unmatched bases: 3. The CDR3 loop reads CASSPGTSGRNEQFF. The CDR3 region has the DNA TGCGCCAGCAGCCCCGGGACTAGCGGGAGGAATGAGCAGTTCTTC.

This rearrangement joins TRBV5-1 to TRBJ2-5; no clear D. The CDR3 contains 13 residues. Per germline, CDR1 SGHRS and CDR2 YFSETQ. The V and J ends lost 1 base and 1 base respectively, with 5 bases between them. The DNA of the CDR3 is TGCGCCAGCAGCTTGCAGGCCCAAGAGACCCAGTACTTC. It is translated as CASSLQAQETQYF.

In its sample, this clone was seen a few times. The chain is built from TRBV7-9 and TRBJ1-4; perhaps TRBD1 as D (5 bases). CDR1 SEHNR and CDR2 FQNEAQ come from the germline V gene (reference sequence). Trimming removed 1 base at V and 11 bases at J, with 14 bases between. The CDR3 runs 14 residues. In DNA form, the CDR3 reads TGTGCCAGCAGCTTAGACGACAGTGGGGGGAAACTGTTTTTT. Its protein is CASSLDDSGGKLFF.

The chain has TRBV25-1 and TRBJ2-7; 9 bases match TRBD1. Per germline, CDR1 MGHDK and CDR2 SYGVNS. Trimming cost V 8 bases and J 3 bases; bases outside gene matches: 8. The CDR3 runs 14 residues. DNA of the CDR3: TGTGCCAGCGGGACGGGACAGGGATTCTACGAGCAGTACTTC. Its translation is CASGTGQGFYEQYF.

V gene TRBV29-1 combines with J gene TRBJ1-2, with 9 bases matching TRBD1. J lost 7 bases, V lost 6 bases, and 12 bases had no gene match. CDR1 and CDR2 (germline): SQVTM, ANQGSEA. This CDR3 contains 14 residues. In DNA form, the CDR3 reads TGCAGCGTCTACAGTCCGGGACAGGGATCTGGCTACACCTTC. Translated: CSVYSPGQGSGYTF.

This clone was counted only a few times. J is TRBJ1-1 and V is TRBV11-3; 9 bases fit TRBD1. CDR3 length: 15 residues. CDR1 and CDR2 (germline): SGHNT, YENEEA. J lost 1 base, V lost 2 bases, and 2 bases had no gene match. This chain's CDR3 is CASSLSGQGNTEAFF. DNA for the CDR3: TGTGCCAGCAGCTTATCGGGACAGGGGAACACTGAAGCTTTCTTT.

The chain has TRBV30 and TRBJ2-2; weak D call: TRBD1 (6 bases). The V gene's germline CDR1 is GTSNPN and CDR2 SVGIG (reference sequence). The V end lost 8 bases, the J end lost 6 bases, and 13 bases lay between the germline ends. The CDR3 is 12 residues long. This chain's CDR3 is CAIQGLPGELFF. The DNA for the CDR3 is TGTGCCATACAGGGTTTACCCGGGGAGCTGTTTTTT.

This clone was seen more than once but under ten times. The V gene is TRBV5-1, the J gene TRBJ2-3; tentatively, D is TRBD1 (6 bases). Per the germline V gene, CDR1 is SGHRS and CDR2 is YFSETQ. This CDR3 contains 15 residues. The ends were cut back, 2 bases at V and 0 bases at J, with 10 bases in the middle. This chain's CDR3 is CASSFLGTSTDTQYF. CDR3 bases: TGCGCCAGCAGCTTTCTGGGGACAAGCACAGATACGCAGTATTTT.

This clone turned up a few times. The CDR3 is CASSPVAGSLTDTQYF. The DNA of the CDR3 is TGTGCCAGCTCACCAGTCGCAGGGAGCCTCACAGATACGCAGTATTTT. The rearrangement joins TRBV18 to TRBJ2-3; either TRBD1 or TRBD2 may fit D (5 bases each). Per germline, CDR1 KGHSH and CDR2 LQKENI. This CDR3 contains 16 residues. Trimming cost V 2 bases and J 2 bases, with 14 bases left between them.

The chain uses TRBV11-2 and TRBJ2-7; 9 bases fit TRBD1. V was pared by 5 bases and J by 2 bases, with 4 bases of the junction left unmatched. CDR1 SGHAT and CDR2 FQNNGV come from the germline V gene. CDR3 length: 14 amino acids. This CDR3 reads CASSAGTGPYEQYF. In DNA form, the CDR3 reads TGTGCCAGCAGCGCCGGGACAGGGCCCTACGAGCAGTACTTC.

The J gene is TRBJ2-5, the V gene TRBV6-6; 10 nucleotides align to TRBD2. The germline V gene encodes CDR1 MNHNY and CDR2 SVGAGI (reference sequence). This CDR3 has 12 residues. V trimming: 7 bases; J trimming: 11 bases; junction bases outside the gene matches: 7. Written as DNA, the CDR3 is TGTGCCAGCAATTCAGCGGGAGGGGAGCAGTACTTC. Its protein is CASNSAGGEQYF.

This clone was seen repeatedly, ten times or more. The junction does not match germline at one end; this may be a read error. V gene TRBV6-1 combines with J gene TRBJ1-2, with TRBD1 identical over 8 bases. Looked up from germline, CDR1 is MNHNS and CDR2 is SASEGT. The CDR3 is 14 residues long. The CDR3 protein is CASSEGDRNYGYTF. The CDR3 nucleotides are TGTGCCAGCAGCGAAGGGGACAGGAATTATGGCTACACCTTC.

V is TRBV7-2 and J is TRBJ2-2; 16 positions match TRBD2. This CDR3 has 16 residues. The trim removed 5 bases at V and 5 bases at J, leaving 2 bases unmatched. The germline V gene has CDR1 SGHTA and CDR2 FQGNSA. The CDR3 DNA sequence: TGTGCCAGCAGCCCGGGACTAGCGGGAGGGACCGGGGAGCTGTTTTTT. This sequence encodes CASSPGLAGGTGELFF. The full variable domain, completed using reference TRBV7-2 and TRBJ2-2, is GAGVSQSPSNKVTEKGKDVELRCDPISGHTALYWYRQSLGQGLEFLIYFQGNSAPDKSGLPSDRFSAERTGGSVSTLTIQRTQQEDSAVYLCASSPGLAGGTGELFFGEGSRLTVL.

The chain joins TRBV27 to TRBJ2-7, with 15 bases fitting TRBD2. The junction had 8 bases not matched to a gene; V was cut back by 5 bases and J by 0 bases. The CDR3 is made up of 18 amino acids. Germline V lookup: CDR1 MNHEY, CDR2 SMNVEV (reference sequence). The CDR3 loop is CASSPGTSGRRSSYEQYF. In nucleotides, the CDR3 is TGTGCCAGCAGTCCCGGGACTAGCGGGAGGAGGAGCTCCTACGAGCAGTACTTC.

This clone was found once. The sample holds other DNA sequences that translate to the same CDR3. V and J are TRBV9 and TRBJ1-1; the D is unclear. The CDR3 runs to 14 residues. Trimming left V 0 bases short and J 3 bases short, with 9 bases between. Looked up from germline, CDR1 is SGDLS and CDR2 is YYNGEE. The CDR3: CASSVGGRDTEAFF. The CDR3 DNA reads as TGTGCCAGCAGCGTAGGAGGGCGTGACACTGAAGCTTTCTTT.

The CDR3 sequence is CASSPQGSSETQYF. In DNA, the CDR3 is TGTGCCAGCTCACCACAGGGCAGTTCAGAGACCCAGTACTTC. The chain joins TRBV18 to TRBJ2-5; D call uncertain. The V end was cut by 1 base, the J end by 4 bases, with 10 bases between. From germline, CDR1 is KGHSH and CDR2 LQKENI. This CDR3 region has 14 residues.

The chain employs TRBV27 and TRBJ1-2; weak D call: TRBD1 (5 bases). This CDR3 has 16 amino acids. In germline, CDR1 is MNHEY, CDR2 SMNVEV (reference sequence). Trimming cost V 3 bases and J 4 bases, with 18 bases left between them. CDR3 coding DNA: TGTGCCAGCAGTTTCAACGGTCGAGGTGGGGGCTATGGCTACACCTTC. Residues: CASSFNGRGGGYGYTF.

V and J are TRBV28 and TRBJ2-5; 12 positions match TRBD2. Germline V gene sequence: CDR1 MDHEN, CDR2 SYDVKM. The junction had 6 bases not matched to a gene; V was cut back by 5 bases and J by 5 bases. There are 15 residues in the CDR3. CDR3: CASSATSGRWETQYF. The CDR3, as DNA: TGTGCCAGCAGTGCGACTAGCGGGAGATGGGAGACCCAGTACTTC.

V is TRBV28 and J is TRBJ2-1; D tentatively fits TRBD1 or TRBD2 (6 bases each). V was cut by 5 bases and J by 5 bases, with 19 bases left in between. Germline CDR1 and CDR2: MDHEN and SYDVKM. The CDR3 length is 16 residues. This CDR3 reads CASSRQRGGWDNEQFF. The CDR3 bases are TGTGCCAGCAGTCGGCAGCGAGGGGGGTGGGACAATGAGCAGTTCTTC.

The chain recombines TRBV28 with TRBJ2-5; D possibly corresponds to TRBD1 (5 bases). This CDR3 spans 15 amino acids. The V end was cut by 6 bases, the J end by 1 base, with 15 bases between. From germline, CDR1 is MDHEN and CDR2 SYDVKM. In nucleotides, the CDR3 is TGTGCCAGCAGCCTCCCCGGTCAGGGCCAAGAGACCCAGTACTTC. Protein: CASSLPGQGQETQYF.

This clone was picked up a small number of times. V usage is TRBV30 and J usage is TRBJ1-5; TRBD1 matches at 7 bases. The V segment lost 2 bases and the J segment 5 bases; nucleotides outside the gene matches: 6. The germline gives CDR1 GTSNPN, CDR2 SVGIG (reference sequence). The CDR3 is made up of 14 amino acids. CDR3 sequence reads: CAWSLDRADQPQHF. CDR3 bases: TGTGCCTGGAGTCTAGACAGGGCTGATCAGCCCCAGCATTTT. Together with reference TRBV30 and TRBJ1-5, the CDR3 gives the full variable domain: SQTIHQWPATLVQPVGSPLSLECTVEGTSNPNLYWYRQAAGRGLQLLFYSVGIGQISSEVPQNLSASRPQDRQFILSSKKLLLSDSGFYLCAWSLDRADQPQHFGDGTRLSIL.

The gene calls are TRBV5-1 and TRBJ1-3; D gene uncertain. The ends were cut back, 0 bases at V and 2 bases at J, with 12 bases in the middle. Germline V lookup: CDR1 SGHRS, CDR2 YFSETQ. There are 16 residues in the CDR3. The CDR3 sequence: CASSLAHSGTGNTIYF. CDR3 coding DNA: TGCGCCAGCAGCTTGGCTCACTCGGGAACTGGAAACACCATATATTTT. The complete variable domain, with remaining parts taken from reference TRBV5-1 and TRBJ1-3, reads KAGVTQTPRYLIKTRGQQVTLSCSPISGHRSVSWYQQTPGQGLQFLFEYFSETQRNKGNFPGRFSGRQFSNSRSEMNVSTLELGDSALYLCASSLAHSGTGNTIYFGEGSWLTVV.

The chain recombines TRBV7-6 with TRBJ2-5; 9 positions match TRBD2. TRBJ2-7 explains the end of the DNA better; the J call may be wrong. CDR1 is SGHVS, CDR2 FNYEAQ, per germline. This CDR3 contains 15 residues. CDR3 loop: CASSLGGRAIDEQYF. The CDR3 DNA follows: TGTGCCAGCAGCTTAGGCGGGAGGGCCATCGACGAGCAGTACTTC.

This chain uses TRBV5-1 with TRBJ2-1, with D possibly matching TRBD2 (6 bases). The CDR3 contains 17 residues. The V end lost 0 bases, the J end lost 1 base, and 14 bases lay between the germline ends. The germline V gene has CDR1 SGHRS and CDR2 YFSETQ. The CDR3 loop is CASSLASAGSSYNEQFF. For the CDR3, the DNA is TGCGCCAGCAGCTTGGCCTCGGCGGGATCATCCTACAATGAGCAGTTCTTC.

This clone showed up many times. The V call is TRBV29-1, the J call TRBJ2-1; D may be TRBD1 (5 bases). V was clipped by 0 bases and J by 13 bases, with 13 bases between them. CDR1 is SQVTM and CDR2 is ANQGSEA in the germline V gene. The CDR3 totals 12 residues. CDR3 in DNA: TGCAGCGTTGAAGAGTTACAGGAATTACAGTTCTTC. Translated, it gives CSVEELQELQFF.

This chain joins TRBV5-1 and TRBJ2-1, with unresolved D. This CDR3 is 16 amino acids long. The germline V gene has CDR1 SGHRS and CDR2 YFSETQ. V lost 0 bases, J lost 4 bases, and 14 bases lay in between. The CDR3 loop reads CASSLDVRALYNEQFF. The CDR3 DNA sequence: TGCGCCAGCAGCTTGGATGTTAGGGCCCTATACAATGAGCAGTTCTTC.